These 32 T cell receptor beta chains came from one sample sequenced in a study of cytotoxic CD8 clonotypes in ibrutinib-treated CLL. Assay used: immunoSEQ multiplex PCR; TCRdb lists only in-frame clones, some missing. The top ten clones hold about 5.8% of a sample with about 270,000 clones, about 72% of them seen once. The material sequenced was PBMCs, taken at disease progression, from a patient treated with ibrutinib. The receptor source for this set is a human donor with chronic lymphocytic leukemia.

The rearrangement links TRBV15 to TRBJ1-2; D unresolved. This CDR3 comprises 15 residues. Germline V gene data show CDR1 as LNHNV and CDR2 as YYDKDF (reference sequence). Trimming left V 4 bases short and J 1 base short, with 13 bases between. CDR3 protein: CATSTRKVLNYGYTF. In DNA, the CDR3 is TGTGCCACCAGCACAAGGAAAGTGCTTAACTATGGCTACACCTTC.

The J gene is TRBJ2-5, the V gene TRBV29-1; D may match TRBD1 or TRBD2 (5 bases each). V was trimmed by 6 bases and J by 4 bases, leaving 18 bases between them. CDR1 is SQVTM and CDR2 is ANQGSEA in the germline V gene. The CDR3 runs to 14 residues. The CDR3 sequence: CSVRQPPGGETQYF. In nucleotides, the CDR3 is TGCAGCGTAAGACAGCCGCCTGGGGGAGAGACCCAGTACTTC.

In this sample, this clone turned up once. In the same sample, other DNA sequences code for this CDR3. The rearrangement links TRBV7-9 to TRBJ1-2; 7 positions agree with TRBD1. The junction had 5 bases not matched to a gene; V was cut back by 0 bases and J by 1 base. This CDR3 has 16 residues. Per the germline V gene, CDR1 is SEHNR and CDR2 is FQNEAQ (reference sequence). Here the CDR3 reads CASSLAVGQHNYGYTF. The CDR3 DNA sequence: TGTGCCAGCAGCTTAGCCGTGGGACAGCATAACTATGGCTACACCTTC.

The CDR3 coding sequence is TGCGCCAGCAGGTTTGACCCTCACGAAGAGACCCAGTACTTC. Protein: CASRFDPHEETQYF. The gene calls are TRBV5-1 and TRBJ2-5; D is unclear. V gave up 5 bases and J gave up 3 bases, with 14 bases separating them. This CDR3 region has 14 residues. Germline CDR1 SGHRS, CDR2 YFSETQ.

CDR3 nucleotide sequence: TGTGCCAGCAGCCCTCGACAGGGAGGCCCCTACGAGCAGTACTTC. Protein product: CASSPRQGGPYEQYF. The rearrangement uses TRBV6-6 and TRBJ2-7; weak D call: TRBD1 (7 bases). The CDR3 runs to 15 residues. The germline CDR1 and CDR2 sequences are MNHNY and SVGAGI (reference sequence). Trimming shortened V by 6 bases and J by 2 bases, and 17 bases separated the two germline ends.

The CDR3 DNA sequence: TGTGCCAGCAGTTTTTGGCGTACAGATACGCAGTATTTT. It codes for CASSFWRTDTQYF. This chain links TRBV28 with TRBJ2-3; D is unresolved. There are 13 residues in the CDR3. CDR1 MDHEN and CDR2 SYDVKM come from the germline V gene. The V end was cut by 3 bases, the J end by 3 bases, with 7 bases between.

The V call is TRBV28, the J call TRBJ1-6; D gene uncertain. The germline V and J ends were trimmed by 5 bases and 9 bases, with 14 bases remaining between them. CDR3 length: 14 residues. Germline V gene lookup returns CDR1 MDHEN and CDR2 SYDVKM. Here the CDR3 DNA reads TGTGCCAGCAGTCCATCACTCCTGGGTTCACCCCTCCACTTT. This codes for CASSPSLLGSPLHF.

The rearrangement joins TRBV6-5 to TRBJ1-1; 8 bases are a match to TRBD1. After removal of 0 bases from V and 7 bases from J, the junction contained 10 bases not matched to a gene. Looked up from germline, CDR1 is MNHEY and CDR2 is SVGAGI. CDR3 length equals 16 residues. The CDR3 region is CASSYSIGQGPNEAFF. The CDR3 region has the DNA TGTGCCAGCAGTTACTCGATCGGACAGGGTCCTAATGAAGCTTTCTTT.

The chain couples TRBV5-6 to TRBJ2-7; possible D gene TRBD2, 6 bases. Between the trimmed V and J ends, which lost 4 bases and 6 bases, there was a span of 11 bases. Germline lookup yields CDR1 SGHDT and CDR2 YYEEEE. The CDR3 runs to 12 residues. CDR3 bases: TGTGCCAGCAGCCTGGGACTGACCGAGCAGTACTTC. As protein: CASSLGLTEQYF. The full variable domain, in which reference TRBV5-6 and TRBJ2-7 provide the parts outside the CDR3, is DAGVTQSPTHLIKTRGQQVTLRCSPKSGHDTVSWYQQALGQGPQFIFQYYEEEERQRGNFPDRFSGHQFPNYSSELNVNALLLGDSALYLCASSLGLTEQYFGPGTRLTVT.

V and J are TRBV28 and TRBJ2-5; possible D gene TRBD1, 5 bases. The CDR3 is made up of 15 amino acids. Trimming took 5 bases from V and 2 from J, leaving 15 bases between them. Germline CDR1 is MDHEN and CDR2 is SYDVKM. CDR3 DNA: TGTGCCAGCAGTCTACAGGTGCCGAAACAAGAGACCCAGTACTTC. Protein: CASSLQVPKQETQYF.

This rearrangement joins TRBV23-1 to TRBJ2-2; D might be TRBD1 or TRBD2, each matching 7 bases. TRBV23-1 is classed as an ORF, of uncertain function. The V and J ends lost 2 bases and 2 bases respectively, with 15 bases between them. The CDR3 has 17 amino acids. Here the CDR3 reads CASSQPQGEGNTGELFF. The CDR3, as DNA: TGCGCCAGCAGTCAACCCCAGGGGGAGGGAAACACCGGGGAGCTGTTTTTT.

This chain uses TRBV7-9 with TRBJ2-7; no clear D gene. Germline CDR1 and CDR2: SEHNR and FQNEAQ (reference sequence). The CDR3 loop spans 15 amino acids. Deletions cut 5 bases from V and 4 bases from J, with 18 bases between. CDR3 region: CASSPENRNLYEQYF. The CDR3, as DNA: TGTGCCAGCAGCCCCGAGAACCGGAATCTATACGAGCAGTACTTC.

V is TRBV4-1 and J is TRBJ2-1, with a weak D call TRBD2 (5 bases). Between the trimmed V and J ends, which lost 6 bases and 6 bases, there was a span of 18 bases. The germline V gene encodes CDR1 MGHRA and CDR2 YSYEKL. The CDR3 spans 15 residues. This CDR3 is CASREMGSLGNEQFF. In DNA, the CDR3 is TGCGCCAGCAGGGAAATGGGGAGCTTAGGCAATGAGCAGTTCTTC.

The chain joins TRBV10-2 to TRBJ2-3; TRBD2 matches at 7 bases. This CDR3 region has 16 residues. The junction had 4 bases not matched to a gene; V was cut back by 0 bases and J by 1 base. Germline V gene sequence: CDR1 WSHSY, CDR2 SAAADI. CDR3 amino acids: CASSESRRGGTDTQYF. CDR3 nucleotide sequence: TGCGCCAGCAGTGAGTCTCGACGGGGGGGCACAGATACGCAGTATTTT.

This clone was seen only a few times. This chain connects TRBV2 to TRBJ1-4, with 9 bases identical to TRBD1. The junction had 7 bases not matched to a gene; V was cut back by 6 bases and J by 8 bases. The CDR3 contains 14 residues. The germline CDR1 and CDR2 sequences are SNHLY and FYNNEI. CDR3 sequence (DNA): TGTGCCAGCAGCGTGGACAGGGGCAGGGAAAAACTGTTTTTT. This translates into CASSVDRGREKLFF.

This clone has just one count. The genes are TRBV7-2 and TRBJ2-3, with D perhaps TRBD1 or TRBD2 (6 bases each). V lost 0 bases, J lost 7 bases, and 17 bases lay in between. The CDR3 loop spans 16 amino acids. In germline, CDR1 is SGHTA, CDR2 FQGNSA. The CDR3 nucleotides are TGTGCCAGCAGCTTAGCCCCGGGGGCCGGCGGGTATACGCAGTATTTT. Amino acids: CASSLAPGAGGYTQYF.

This chain uses TRBV29-1 with TRBJ1-2; the D is unclear. The CDR3 spans 13 residues. V lost 5 bases, J lost 7 bases, and 17 bases lay in between. The germline V gene encodes CDR1 SQVTM and CDR2 ANQGSEA. Here the CDR3 reads CSVLDGSVSGYTF. The CDR3 nucleotides are TGCAGCGTTCTCGACGGGTCAGTTTCTGGCTACACCTTC. The whole variable domain, filled in from reference TRBV29-1 and TRBJ1-2, reads SAVISQKPSRDICQRGTSLTIQCQVDSQVTMMFWYRQQPGQSLTLIATANQGSEATYESGFVIDKFPISRPNLTFSTLTVSNMSPEDSSIYLCSVLDGSVSGYTFGSGTRLTVV.

This clone came up once. The chain employs TRBV7-9 and TRBJ1-2; 7 positions match TRBD1. The CDR3 loop spans 13 amino acids. Germline V gives CDR1 SEHNR, CDR2 FQNEAQ (reference sequence). The V gene end was trimmed by 5 bases and the J gene end by 4 bases; junction bases not matched to a gene: 4. The CDR3 spells CASSQGQIYGYTF. CDR3 nucleotide sequence: TGTGCCAGCAGCCAGGGACAGATCTATGGCTACACCTTC.

This chain links TRBV11-3 with TRBJ2-1; TRBD2 aligns across 9 bases. CDR1 is SGHNT, CDR2 YENEEA, per germline. The CDR3 contains 14 residues. V shed 3 bases and J 3 bases; nucleotides not matched to a gene: 0. The CDR3 loop reads CASSFSGGYNEQFF. In DNA, the CDR3 is TGTGCCAGCAGCTTTAGCGGGGGCTACAATGAGCAGTTCTTC. The full variable domain, completed using reference TRBV11-3 and TRBJ2-1, is EAGVVQSPRYKIIEKKQPVAFWCNPISGHNTLYWYLQNLGQGPELLIRYENEEAVDDSQLPKDRFSAERLKGVDSTLKIQPAELGDSAVYLCASSFSGGYNEQFFGPGTRLTVL.

The chain links TRBV7-2 to TRBJ1-3; possible D gene TRBD1, 5 bases. Germline assignment: CDR1 SGHTA and CDR2 FQGNSA. This CDR3 spans 16 amino acids. Trimming cost V 0 bases and J 0 bases, with 9 bases left between them. CDR3: CASSLAGQASGNTIYF. The CDR3 nucleotides are TGTGCCAGCAGCTTAGCGGGGCAGGCCTCTGGAAACACCATATATTTT. Looking up the rest from reference TRBV7-2 and TRBJ1-3 gives the full variable domain: GAGVSQSPSNKVTEKGKDVELRCDPISGHTALYWYRQSLGQGLEFLIYFQGNSAPDKSGLPSDRFSAERTGGSVSTLTIQRTQQEDSAVYLCASSLAGQASGNTIYFGEGSWLTVV.

The sample holds one count of this clone. The chain combines TRBV19 with TRBJ1-1, with D possibly being TRBD1 (5 bases). This CDR3 has 13 residues. V lost 7 bases and J 3 bases, leaving 12 bases between the germline ends. The V gene's germline CDR1 is LNHDA and CDR2 SQIVND (reference sequence). CDR3 in amino acids: CASMRGWDTEAFF. The DNA for the CDR3 is TGTGCCAGTATGAGGGGCTGGGACACTGAAGCTTTCTTT.

The chain recombines TRBV5-1 with TRBJ1-1; perhaps TRBD1 as D (5 bases). The germline V gene encodes CDR1 SGHRS and CDR2 YFSETQ. The CDR3 spans 14 residues. Trimming stripped 0 bases from V and 4 bases from J, with 10 bases between. The CDR3 region is CASSLVWGTTEAFF. The CDR3 coding sequence is TGCGCCAGCAGCTTGGTATGGGGGACCACTGAAGCTTTCTTT.

V is TRBV9 and J is TRBJ2-1; 7 nucleotides line up with TRBD1. The junction had 3 bases not matched to a gene; V was cut back by 3 bases and J by 0 bases. Per the germline V gene, CDR1 is SGDLS and CDR2 is YYNGEE. The CDR3 contains 15 residues. The chain's CDR3 is CASSAPGGSYNEQFF. In nucleotides, the CDR3 is TGTGCCAGCAGCGCTCCAGGGGGCTCCTACAATGAGCAGTTCTTC.

The chain joins TRBV7-9 to TRBJ2-7; D may be TRBD2 (6 bases). This CDR3 contains 13 residues. V was clipped by 5 bases and J by 1 base, with 9 bases between them. Germline-derived CDR1 and CDR2 are SEHNR and FQNEAQ (reference sequence). CDR3 loop: CASSVEGSYEQYF. The CDR3 DNA reads as TGTGCCAGCAGCGTGGAGGGATCCTACGAGCAGTACTTC.

This clone has only one observation. The J gene is TRBJ2-1, the V gene TRBV4-1; unclear D gene. Trimming removed 4 bases at V and 9 bases at J, with 10 bases between. Germline CDR1 is MGHRA and CDR2 is YSYEKL. This CDR3 spans 12 amino acids. The CDR3 loop reads CASSPKPGEQFF. The CDR3 coding sequence is TGCGCCAGCAGCCCCAAACCAGGTGAGCAGTTCTTC.

This chain joins TRBV5-6 and TRBJ2-1; 15 nucleotides agree with TRBD2. The germline V gene encodes CDR1 SGHDT and CDR2 YYEEEE. The V and J ends lost 3 bases and 4 bases, in that order; junction bases with no gene match: 2. This CDR3 has 16 amino acids. Here the CDR3 reads CASSSGLAGGYNEQFF. The CDR3 region has the DNA TGTGCCAGCAGCTCAGGACTAGCGGGAGGGTACAATGAGCAGTTCTTC.

The chain is built from TRBV19 and TRBJ2-1; the D call may be TRBD1 or TRBD2 (5 bases each). V was cut by 2 bases and J by 4 bases, with 9 bases left in between. Germline-derived CDR1 and CDR2 are LNHDA and SQIVND (reference sequence). This CDR3 region has 14 residues. CDR3 sequence: CASSIRGRYNEQFF. DNA for the CDR3: TGTGCCAGTAGTATACGGGGCCGGTACAATGAGCAGTTCTTC.

The chain couples TRBV4-1 to TRBJ1-2; D unclear. V was trimmed by 0 bases and J by 0 bases, leaving 8 bases between them. CDR3 length: 15 amino acids. In germline, CDR1 is MGHRA, CDR2 YSYEKL. The CDR3: CASSQDWRTNYGYTF. Written as DNA, the CDR3 is TGCGCCAGCAGCCAAGATTGGCGGACTAACTATGGCTACACCTTC.

J is TRBJ2-3 and V is TRBV19; the D is unclear. Trimming took off 3 bases at V and 3 bases at J, with 16 bases between the two ends. Germline CDR1 and CDR2: LNHDA and SQIVND (reference sequence). The CDR3 is 16 residues long. The CDR3 DNA reads as TGTGCCAGTAGTATCTCCGGTGGACGGCCAACAGATACGCAGTATTTT. Translating gives CASSISGGRPTDTQYF.

The gene calls are TRBV29-1 and TRBJ2-7; D might be TRBD2 (6 bases). Germline V gene lookup returns CDR1 SQVTM and CDR2 ANQGSEA. CDR3 length: 11 residues. V lost 3 bases and J 7 bases, leaving 10 bases between the germline ends. DNA of the CDR3: TGCAGCGTTGAGTCAGGAGGGGAGCAGTACTTC. Translation: CSVESGGEQYF.

J is TRBJ2-5 and V is TRBV13, with D possibly being TRBD1 (6 bases). Looked up from germline, CDR1 is PRHDT and CDR2 is FYEKMQ (reference sequence). V was clipped by 5 bases and J by 1 base, with 14 bases between them. This CDR3 region has 15 residues. Written as DNA, the CDR3 is TGTGCCAGCAGCCCCCTCGGGACAAGCCAAGAGACCCAGTACTTC. Its translation is CASSPLGTSQETQYF.

J is TRBJ1-6 and V is TRBV4-1, with D possibly being TRBD1 (5 bases). V lost 0 bases and J lost 13, with 16 bases in between. The CDR3 is 15 amino acids. The germline CDR1 and CDR2 sequences are MGHRA and YSYEKL. In DNA form, the CDR3 reads TGCGCCAGCAGCCAAGATCTCAGGGTCATGAGGCCCCTCCACTTT. Protein product: CASSQDLRVMRPLHF.